Presented here are 11 T cell receptor beta chains from one specimen sequenced in a study of cytomegalovirus exposure and HLA in healthy donors. 13 Jbeta primers and 60 Vbeta primers were used for the PCR. The protocol was immunoSEQ multiplex PCR, while the TCRdb copy is restricted to in-frame clones and leaves out a portion. The sample carries roughly 130,000 clones, 79% recorded once. The sample comprised PBMCs. The receptors were sampled from a young man in good health and CMV-seronegative.

The chain joins TRBV14 to TRBJ2-5, with 9 positions matching TRBD1. This CDR3 is 18 amino acids long. The V and J ends lost 2 bases and 4 bases, in that order; junction bases with no gene match: 14. CDR1 is SGHDN and CDR2 is FVKESK in the germline V gene. The CDR3 protein is CASSQTPFGDRDGETQYF. DNA of the CDR3: TGTGCCAGCAGCCAAACTCCCTTTGGGGACAGGGACGGAGAGACCCAGTACTTC.

The chain joins TRBV5-1 to TRBJ1-2; 10 bases map to TRBD1. CDR1 is SGHRS and CDR2 is YFSETQ in the germline V gene. CDR3 size: 15 residues. V was clipped by 5 bases and J by 5 bases; unmatched bases: 9. CDR3 in DNA: TGCGCCAGCAGGGACGGACAGGGGGTTGGGTATGGCTACACCTTC. It is translated as CASRDGQGVGYGYTF.

The J gene is TRBJ2-7, the V gene TRBV6-6; D not resolved. The CDR3 contains 13 residues. Per germline, CDR1 MNHNY and CDR2 SVGAGI (reference sequence). Trimming cost V 6 bases and J 9 bases, with 18 bases left between them. CDR3 sequence (DNA): TGTGCCAGCAGCCCATCGGCGGTTATAGGGCAGTACTTC. This encodes CASSPSAVIGQYF.

The chain carries TRBV29-1 and TRBJ2-1, with 15 bases lining up with TRBD2. CDR3 size: 14 residues. Germline CDR1 and CDR2: SQVTM and ANQGSEA. Losses at the gene ends were 8 bases for V and 4 bases for J; bases not matched to a gene: 3. In nucleotides, the CDR3 is TGCAGCACGGGACTAGCGGGGGGTTACAATGAGCAGTTCTTC. As protein: CSTGLAGGYNEQFF.

The chain uses TRBV6-5 and TRBJ2-3; tentative D call: TRBD1 (5 bases). The CDR3 is 14 amino acids. CDR1 is MNHEY and CDR2 is SVGAGI in the germline V gene. V was shortened by 2 bases and J by 2 bases, with 8 bases between the two germline ends. The CDR3 sequence is CASSYQGYTDTQYF. The CDR3 bases are TGTGCCAGCAGTTACCAGGGATACACAGATACGCAGTATTTT.

A few counts support this clone. This chain uses TRBV2 with TRBJ1-2; tentatively, D is TRBD1 (6 bases). Deletions cut 6 bases from V and 8 bases from J, with 13 bases between. Germline lookup yields CDR1 SNHLY and CDR2 FYNNEI. CDR3 length: 12 residues. This chain's CDR3 is CASRPSTGGYTF. The CDR3, as DNA: TGTGCCAGCAGGCCGTCGACAGGAGGCTACACCTTC.

The gene calls are TRBV27 and TRBJ2-1; 10 bases fit TRBD2. Germline CDR1 reads MNHEY; CDR2 reads SMNVEV (reference sequence). The CDR3 is made up of 15 amino acids. J gave up 8 bases and V 4 bases, and 8 bases lay outside the gene matches. CDR3 DNA sequence: TGTGCCAGCAGTTCGAGCGGGGGGGCCGTTCATGAGCAGTTCTTC. Its protein is CASSSSGGAVHEQFF.

This chain links TRBV4-3 with TRBJ2-2, with 10 bases that match TRBD2. With V trimmed by 4 bases and J by 2 bases, 4 bases remained unmatched. The CDR3 runs 16 residues. Per the germline V gene, CDR1 is LGHNA and CDR2 is YSLEER. The CDR3 DNA follows: TGCGCCAGCAGCCGAACTAGCGGGGATAACACCGGGGAGCTGTTTTTT. Translating gives CASSRTSGDNTGELFF.

This chain joins TRBV6-5 and TRBJ2-5, with 8 nucleotides matching TRBD2. CDR1 MNHEY and CDR2 SVGAGI come from the germline V gene. J gave up 1 base and V 2 bases, and 3 bases lay outside the gene matches. The CDR3 consists of 15 residues. CDR3 nucleotide sequence: TGTGCCAGCAGTTACAGCGGGGGCACCCAAGAGACCCAGTACTTC. This translates into CASSYSGGTQETQYF.

This chain joins TRBV5-1 and TRBJ2-4; 10 bases fit TRBD1. Unmatched junction bases numbered 7, after V lost 4 bases and J lost 6 bases. This CDR3 is 15 amino acids long. From germline, CDR1 is SGHRS and CDR2 YFSETQ. The CDR3 spells CASSGQGEMANIQYF. The DNA for the CDR3 is TGCGCCAGCAGCGGACAGGGGGAAATGGCAAACATTCAGTACTTC.

The rearrangement links TRBV5-1 to TRBJ2-5; 9 nucleotides agree with TRBD1. Germline CDR1 and CDR2: SGHRS and YFSETQ. V trimming: 5 bases; J trimming: 0 bases; junction bases outside the gene matches: 5. This CDR3 is built from 15 residues. The CDR3 DNA reads TGCGCCAGCAGATCCGGGACAGGGTACCAAGAGACCCAGTACTTC. It codes for CASRSGTGYQETQYF.